This record concerns one T cell receptor beta chain sequence. J lost 1 base, V lost 7 bases, and 7 bases had no gene match. Germline CDR1 and CDR2: SQVTM and ANQGSEA. This CDR3 contains 14 residues. Participants were placed into cohorts based on the clinical history they reported. As handled by the study authors: Reference gene primer amplification gave estimated nucleated cell counts. The table came from immunoSEQ multiplex PCR; TCRdb's copy has only in-frame clones and leaves some out. V, J and clone size were drawn from that table, and D and trimming were deduced from the DNA. The profile shows roughly 190,000 clones, around four fifths of them singletons. This sample is drawn from a study of blood T cell repertoires in COVID-19.

The receptor was derived from a man aged 35-49 years who had recovered from COVID-19. Sequencing was carried out using PBMCs or T cells enriched from blood (not recorded which). This rearrangement joins TRBV29-1 to TRBJ1-1; 9 nucleotides match TRBD1. The CDR3 reads CSAPTGGANTEAFF. In nucleotides, the CDR3 is TGCAGCGCCCCCACAGGGGGCGCGAACACTGAAGCTTTCTTT. Together with reference TRBV29-1 and TRBJ1-1, the CDR3 gives the full variable domain: SAVISQKPSRDICQRGTSLTIQCQVDSQVTMMFWYRQQPGQSLTLIATANQGSEATYESGFVIDKFPISRPNLTFSTLTVSNMSPEDSSIYLCSAPTGGANTEAFFGQGTRLTVV.